These T cell receptor beta chains were read from a single sample in a study of T cells in Graves' hyperthyroidism and ophthalmopathy. TCRdb analysed the multiplex PCR reads with MiXCR anew, one entry per CDR3 protein. This sample has roughly 740,000 distinct CDR3 sequences, with roughly 17% found just once. Sequencing was carried out using blood. The source is a man aged 18 to 30 with Graves' hyperthyroidism. Each CDR3 is given with its conserved first and last residue. Fields, in order: J gene, V gene, clone size, D gene, CDR3 DNA, CDR3 protein. A D gene is named only where the DNA matches it firmly. Expanded clones are given a class, and other clones once, few, many or no size at all.

J: TRBJ1-1
V: TRBV2
size: many
D: TRBD1
DNA: TGTGCCAGCAGTGGGGACAGGAGGAATGACGCTGAAGCTTTCTTT
CDR3: CASSGDRRNDAEAFF

J: TRBJ2-1
V: TRBV12-3/TRBV12-4
size: many
D: TRBD2
DNA: TGTGCCAGCAGCCACCGGGCGGGAGGTTTCGATGAGCAGTTCTTC
CDR3: CASSHRAGGFDEQFF

J: TRBJ2-7
V: TRBV3-1
size: many
D: -
DNA: TGTGCCAGCAGCCAAGAGGGAACGTGGTATAACGAGCAGTACTTC
CDR3: CASSQEGTWYNEQYF

J: TRBJ2-5
V: TRBV7-2
size: many
D: -
DNA: TGTGCCAGCAGCAGGGGGGGACAGCACCAAGAGACCCAGTACTTC
CDR3: CASSRGGQHQETQYF

J: TRBJ1-5
V: TRBV28
size: -
D: TRBD1
DNA: TGTGCCAGCAGCCCGACAGGGAACAATCAGCCCCAGCATTTT
CDR3: CASSPTGNNQPQHF

J: TRBJ2-3
V: TRBV28
size: many
D: TRBD2
DNA: TGTGCCAGCAGTTTACCGGGACTACCTAGCACAGATACGCAGTATTTT
CDR3: CASSLPGLPSTDTQYF

J: TRBJ1-1
V: TRBV12-3/TRBV12-4
size: many
D: -
DNA: TGTGCCAGCAGTCATGTGGGGGCGCGCACTGAAGCTTTCTTT
CDR3: CASSHVGARTEAFF

J: TRBJ1-3
V: TRBV10-3
size: -
D: -
DNA: TGTGCCATCTACGACGCGGCGATCTCTGGAAACACCATATATTTT
CDR3: CAIYDAAISGNTIYF

J: TRBJ2-5
V: TRBV20-1
size: few
D: -
DNA: TGCAGTGCAATAACCCCCTCTCAGGGCGAGACCCAGTACTTC
CDR3: CSAITPSQGETQYF

J: TRBJ1-5
V: TRBV29-1
size: few
D: -
DNA: TGCAGCGTTACCACGGGGCAAGGAGGCAATCAGCCCCAGCATTTT
CDR3: CSVTTGQGGNQPQHF

J: TRBJ2-7
V: TRBV20-1
size: -
D: TRBD2
DNA: TGCAGTGCGAATCAACCGGGACTAGCGGGAGGAGTGCAGTACTTC
CDR3: CSANQPGLAGGVQYF

J: TRBJ1-1
V: TRBV7-8
size: -
D: TRBD1
DNA: TGTGCCAGCAGCTTCGCGGCCGGGACAGGGGGGTTGGCTTTCTTT
CDR3: CASSFAAGTGGLAFF

J: TRBJ1-2
V: TRBV28
size: -
D: -
DNA: TGTGCCAGCAGAACAGGGTTCCCCCACTATGGCTACACCTTC
CDR3: CASRTGFPHYGYTF

J: TRBJ1-2
V: TRBV29-1
size: many
D: TRBD1
DNA: TGCAGCGTCTCCGGGACAGGCATTAACTATGGCTACACCTTC
CDR3: CSVSGTGINYGYTF

J: TRBJ2-7
V: TRBV20-1
size: -
D: -
DNA: TGCAGTGCTAGCCTTCAGAGACAGGGAGGCGAGCAGTACTTC
CDR3: CSASLQRQGGEQYF

J: TRBJ1-3
V: TRBV7-9
size: -
D: -
DNA: TGTGCCAGCAGCTTAGGGGGACTGTCCTCTGGAAACACCATATATTTT
CDR3: CASSLGGLSSGNTIYF

J: TRBJ1-5
V: TRBV2
size: many
D: -
DNA: TGTGCCAGCAGTGGAGGGACCCCGCGGGGTCAGCCCCAGCATTTT
CDR3: CASSGGTPRGQPQHF

J: TRBJ2-7
V: TRBV27
size: -
D: TRBD1
DNA: TGTGCCAGCAGTTCGTCCGGGACAGTGTACGAGCAGTACTTC
CDR3: CASSSSGTVYEQYF

J: TRBJ1-3
V: TRBV6-1
size: few
D: -
DNA: TGTGCCAGCACCAGAGACTCTGGAAACACCATATATTTT
CDR3: CASTRDSGNTIYF

J: TRBJ2-1
V: TRBV11-3
size: -
D: TRBD2
DNA: TGTGCCAGCAGCCAGCGGGAGAGGTACAATGAGCAGTTCTTC
CDR3: CASSQRERYNEQFF

J: TRBJ2-7
V: TRBV10-2
size: many
D: TRBD2
DNA: TGCGCCAGCAGTGTTACTAGCGGCCAGGCCTACGAGCAGTACTTC
CDR3: CASSVTSGQAYEQYF

J: TRBJ2-5
V: TRBV3-1
size: -
D: TRBD2
DNA: TGTGCCAGCAGCCAAGGGGGACTAGCAGACACGTACTTC
CDR3: CASSQGGLADTYF

J: TRBJ2-2
V: TRBV5-8
size: -
D: -
DNA: TGTGCCAGCAGCGGACAGCTTAAGGCCGGGGAGCTGTTTTTT
CDR3: CASSGQLKAGELFF